This T cell receptor (beta chain) originates from a study of T cells in Graves' hyperthyroidism and ophthalmopathy. No ophthalmopathy progression within 18 months constituted stable Graves' hyperthyroidism. Exclusions: uncontrolled infection, other autoimmune disease, pregnancy, lactation. CDR1 KGHDR and CDR2 SFDVKD come from the germline V gene. The CDR3 is made up of 14 amino acids. V lost 3 bases, J lost 0 bases, and 8 bases lay in between. Broader study findings: The blood repertoire included most of the expanded thyroid clonotypes above 0.001.

This clonotype was picked up many times. Its antigen is undetermined. Amplification of TCR beta CDR3 regions was performed using RNA transcripts as template. The HTBI primer set drove a first-round RT-PCR of the TCR CDR3. TCRdb re-called the multiplex PCR reads with MiXCR, one entry per CDR3 protein. The table lists about 560,000 distinct CDR3 sequences, 35% to 55% of them singletons. Material for sequencing was peripheral blood or thyroid tissue (not recorded which). The receptor was isolated from a woman aged 18-29 years with Graves' hyperthyroidism. The chain has TRBV24-1 and TRBJ2-7; the D is unclear. The chain's CDR3 is CATSDPTSSYEQYF. The CDR3 coding sequence is TGTGCCACCAGTGATCCCACAAGCTCCTACGAGCAGTACTTC.